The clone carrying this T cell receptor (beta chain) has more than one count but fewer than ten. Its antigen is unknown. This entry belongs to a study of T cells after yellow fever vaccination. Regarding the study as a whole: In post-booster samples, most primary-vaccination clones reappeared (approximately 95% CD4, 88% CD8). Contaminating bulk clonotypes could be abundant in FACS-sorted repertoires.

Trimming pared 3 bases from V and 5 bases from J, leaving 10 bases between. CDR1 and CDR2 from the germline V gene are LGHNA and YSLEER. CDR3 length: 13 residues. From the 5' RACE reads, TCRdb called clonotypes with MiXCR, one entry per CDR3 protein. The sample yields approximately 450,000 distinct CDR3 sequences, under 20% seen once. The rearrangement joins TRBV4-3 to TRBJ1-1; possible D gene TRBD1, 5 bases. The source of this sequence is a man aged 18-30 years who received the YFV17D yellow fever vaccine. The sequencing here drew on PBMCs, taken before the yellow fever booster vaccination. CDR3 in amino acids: CASSQPGNTEAFF. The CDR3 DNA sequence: TGCGCCAGCAGCCAGCCAGGGAATACTGAAGCTTTCTTT.